This T cell receptor beta chain was sequenced during a study of T cell responses to AZD1222 COVID-19 vaccine. Whole-study findings and limits: Only 5 to 7 individuals given AZD1222 were seropositive at baseline. Per reports, nearly half of all spike-specific TCRs target regions that are unmutated in variants. Most donors were white British, females outnumbered males, and clonal diversity was possibly underestimated.

Unmatched junction bases numbered 11, after V lost 7 bases and J lost 4 bases. Germline CDR1 is SNHLY and CDR2 is FYNNEI. The CDR3 spans 15 residues. Note on this clone: Antigen specificity is unknown.

TCRdb's copy holds only in-frame clones and misses some; the assay was immunoSEQ multiplex PCR. In the table there are some 140,000 clones, about 91% of which are singletons. The genes are TRBV2 and TRBJ2-7, with TRBD1 matching over 9 bases. The sequencing used peripheral blood, collected 28 days after the second AZD1222 dose. The sequence was collected from an adult who received the AZD1222 COVID-19 vaccine. DNA for the CDR3: TGTGCCAGCAACCGAGACAGGGGGGCCCCGTACGAGCAGTACTTC. Protein product: CASNRDRGAPYEQYF.